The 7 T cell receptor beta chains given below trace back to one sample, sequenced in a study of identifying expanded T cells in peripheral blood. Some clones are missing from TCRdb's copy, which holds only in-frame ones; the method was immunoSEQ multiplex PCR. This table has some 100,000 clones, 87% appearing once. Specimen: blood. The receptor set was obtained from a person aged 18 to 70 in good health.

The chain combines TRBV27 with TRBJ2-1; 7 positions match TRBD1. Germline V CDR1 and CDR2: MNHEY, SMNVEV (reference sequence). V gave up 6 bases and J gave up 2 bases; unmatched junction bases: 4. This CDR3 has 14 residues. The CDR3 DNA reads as TGTGCCAGCAGGTTCCAGGGGGCCTACAATGAGCAGTTCTTC. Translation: CASRFQGAYNEQFF.

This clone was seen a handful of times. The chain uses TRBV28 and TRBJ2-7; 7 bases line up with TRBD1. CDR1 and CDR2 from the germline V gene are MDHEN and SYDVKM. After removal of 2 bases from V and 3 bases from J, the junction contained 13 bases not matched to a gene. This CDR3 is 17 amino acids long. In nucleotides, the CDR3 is TGTGCCAGCAGTTTACGGGACAGAGTATCGTCTAGCTACGAGCAGTACTTC. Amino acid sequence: CASSLRDRVSSSYEQYF. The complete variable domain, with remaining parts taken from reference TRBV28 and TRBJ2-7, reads DVKVTQSSRYLVKRTGEKVFLECVQDMDHENMFWYRQDPGLGLRLIYFSYDVKMKEKGDIPEGYSVSREKKERFSLILESASTNQTSMYLCASSLRDRVSSSYEQYFGPGTRLTVT.

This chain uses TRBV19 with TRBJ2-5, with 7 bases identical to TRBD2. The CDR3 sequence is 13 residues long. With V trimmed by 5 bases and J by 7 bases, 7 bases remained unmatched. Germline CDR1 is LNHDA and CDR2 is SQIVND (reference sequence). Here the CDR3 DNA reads TGTGCCAGTAGTGGTGAAGGACTAGGGACCCAGTACTTC. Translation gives CASSGEGLGTQYF.

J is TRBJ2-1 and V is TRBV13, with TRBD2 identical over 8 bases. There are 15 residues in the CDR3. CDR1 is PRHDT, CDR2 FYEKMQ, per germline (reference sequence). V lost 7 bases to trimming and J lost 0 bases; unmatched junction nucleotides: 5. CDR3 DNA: TGTGCCAGCACCCGCGGGGGGAGCTCCTACAATGAGCAGTTCTTC. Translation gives CASTRGGSSYNEQFF.

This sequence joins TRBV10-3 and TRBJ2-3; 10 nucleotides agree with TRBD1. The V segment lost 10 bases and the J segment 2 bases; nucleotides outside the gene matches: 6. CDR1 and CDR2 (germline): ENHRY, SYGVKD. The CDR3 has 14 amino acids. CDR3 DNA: TGTGCCAGCCGGGACAGGGGAGTCACAGATACGCAGTATTTT. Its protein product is CASRDRGVTDTQYF.

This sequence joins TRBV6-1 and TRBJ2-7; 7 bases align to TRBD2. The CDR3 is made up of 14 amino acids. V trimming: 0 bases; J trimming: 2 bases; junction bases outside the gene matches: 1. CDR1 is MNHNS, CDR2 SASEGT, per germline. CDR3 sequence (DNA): TGTGCCAGCAGTGAAGCGGGAGGGGCCTACGAGCAGTACTTC. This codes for CASSEAGGAYEQYF.

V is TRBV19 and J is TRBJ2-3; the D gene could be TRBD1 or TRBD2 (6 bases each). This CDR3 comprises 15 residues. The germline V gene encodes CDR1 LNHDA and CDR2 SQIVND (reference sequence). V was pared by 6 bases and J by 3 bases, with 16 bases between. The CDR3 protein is CASRDQGRGTDTQYF. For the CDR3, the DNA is TGTGCCAGTAGAGATCAGGGGCGGGGAACAGATACGCAGTATTTT.